This T cell receptor beta chain derives from a study of T cells after yellow fever vaccination. Study-wide results and limits: Post-booster samples contained most primary-vaccination clones (more than 95% CD4, about 90% CD8).

TCRdb reprocessed the 5' RACE reads with MiXCR, giving one entry per CDR3 protein. Of approximately 150,000 distinct CDR3 sequences listed, roughly 9% are singletons. There are a few counts of this clonotype. What it binds is not known. V was clipped by 8 bases and J by 10 bases; unmatched bases: 9. The CDR3 is made up of 12 amino acids. The sequencing here drew on CD8+ T cells sorted from PBMCs, taken 45 days after the yellow fever booster vaccination. The V gene is TRBV12-3 or TRBV12-4, the J gene TRBJ2-5; 8 positions match TRBD2. The sequence derives from a man younger than 30 who received the YFV17D yellow fever vaccine. CDR3 in DNA: TGTGCCAGCTCAGGGCGGGGGGCCAACCAGTACTTC. Its protein is CASSGRGANQYF.